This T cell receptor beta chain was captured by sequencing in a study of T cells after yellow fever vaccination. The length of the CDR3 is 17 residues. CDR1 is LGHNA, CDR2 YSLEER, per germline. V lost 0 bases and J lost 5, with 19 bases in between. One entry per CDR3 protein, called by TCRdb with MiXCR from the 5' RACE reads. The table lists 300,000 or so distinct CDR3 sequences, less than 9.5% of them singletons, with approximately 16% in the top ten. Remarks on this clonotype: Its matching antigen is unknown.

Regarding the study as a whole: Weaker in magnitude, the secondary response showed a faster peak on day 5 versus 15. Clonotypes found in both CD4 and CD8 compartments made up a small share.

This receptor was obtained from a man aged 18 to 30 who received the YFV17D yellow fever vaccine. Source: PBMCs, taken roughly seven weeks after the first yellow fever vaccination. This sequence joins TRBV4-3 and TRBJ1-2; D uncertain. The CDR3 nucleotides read TGCGCCAGCAGCCAAGATCGTCAAACGGCCTTGGGGTATGGCTACACCTTC. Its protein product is CASSQDRQTALGYGYTF.